What follows are 29 T cell receptor beta chains derived from one specimen sequenced in a study of STAT3 mutations in large granular lymphocyte leukemia. Produced via immunoSEQ multiplex PCR; TCRdb's table is partial and in-frame only. Among under 35,000 clones listed, about 86% were seen once. Study-level results: At least one immunodominant TCR beta clonotype appeared in every T-cell large granular lymphocyte leukemia patient.

These TCRs are of unknown antigen specificity. The sample taken for sequencing was peripheral blood mononuclear cells. The receptors here all came from a man aged 55 to 70 with T-cell large granular lymphocyte leukemia. Some clones in this sample may be carry-over from other donors' samples.

On this clone itself: One end of the junction is discordant with germline, which a read error may explain. The rearrangement links TRBV5-1 to TRBJ2-3; 12 bases align to TRBD1. Germline loops: CDR1 SGHRS, CDR2 YFSETQ. CDR3 length: 18 amino acids. DNA for the CDR3: TGCGCCAGCAGCTTGGACCTCCGGGGGACAGGGGGCACCGATACGCAGTATTTT. Translated: CASSLDLRGTGGTDTQYF. The full variable domain, completed using reference TRBV5-1 and TRBJ2-3, is KAGVTQTPRYLIKTRGQQVTLSCSPISGHRSVSWYQQTPGQGLQFLFEYFSETQRNKGNFPGRFSGRQFSNSRSEMNVSTLELGDSALYLCASSLDLRGTGGTDTQYFGPGTRLTVL.

This clone was seen more than once but under ten times. This chain joins TRBV5-1 and TRBJ2-2; no definite D call. This CDR3 spans 13 amino acids. V lost 0 bases, J lost 6 bases, and 6 bases lay in between. The germline V gene has CDR1 SGHRS and CDR2 YFSETQ. The CDR3 DNA is TGCGCCAGCAGCTTGGCCCGGGCCGGGGAGCTGTTTTTT. Amino acids: CASSLARAGELFF. Full variable domain (missing parts from reference TRBV5-1 and TRBJ2-2): KAGVTQTPRYLIKTRGQQVTLSCSPISGHRSVSWYQQTPGQGLQFLFEYFSETQRNKGNFPGRFSGRQFSNSRSEMNVSTLELGDSALYLCASSLARAGELFFGEGSRLTVL.

The chain links TRBV5-1 to TRBJ1-1; no clear D gene. The CDR3 consists of 15 residues. Trimming shortened V by 4 bases and J by 1 base, and 14 bases separated the two germline ends. Germline V CDR1 and CDR2: SGHRS, YFSETQ. The CDR3 bases are TGCGCCAGCAGCCCAGTGGGGAGAGGGAACACTGAAGCTTTCTTT. Translated: CASSPVGRGNTEAFF. The full variable domain, completed using reference TRBV5-1 and TRBJ1-1, is KAGVTQTPRYLIKTRGQQVTLSCSPISGHRSVSWYQQTPGQGLQFLFEYFSETQRNKGNFPGRFSGRQFSNSRSEMNVSTLELGDSALYLCASSPVGRGNTEAFFGQGTRLTVV.

J is TRBJ2-6 and V is TRBV5-1; TRBD1 agrees at 7 bases. The V segment lost 7 bases and the J segment 2 bases; nucleotides outside the gene matches: 9. CDR3 length: 16 amino acids. Germline assignment: CDR1 SGHRS and CDR2 YFSETQ. The CDR3 region has the DNA TGCGCCAGCGGAGTAGGGGGCGCCCCTGGGGCCAACGTCCTGACTTTC. This sequence encodes CASGVGGAPGANVLTF.

V gene TRBV18 combines with J gene TRBJ2-1; TRBD2 is a possible D gene (5 bases). The V end lost 2 bases, the J end lost 9 bases, and 8 bases lay between the germline ends. The CDR3 is 12 residues long. Germline CDR1 is KGHSH and CDR2 is LQKENI. The CDR3 DNA reads as TGTGCCAGCTCACCAGGTAGCGTTGAGCAGTTCTTC. This encodes CASSPGSVEQFF.

The chain recombines TRBV6-5 with TRBJ1-1; D is ambiguous. The CDR3 is 12 residues long. The germline CDR1 and CDR2 sequences are MNHEY and SVGAGI. V lost 9 bases and J 1 base, leaving 9 bases between the germline ends. CDR3 protein: CASGPTNTEAFF. The CDR3 DNA follows: TGTGCCAGTGGACCGACGAACACTGAAGCTTTCTTT.

CDR3 in amino acids: CSVTPSGRTYEQYF. DNA of the CDR3: TGCAGCGTCACCCCCTCAGGGAGGACCTACGAGCAGTACTTC. The chain is built from TRBV29-1 and TRBJ2-7, with D possibly being TRBD2 (6 bases). The CDR3 length is 14 residues. V lost 6 bases, J lost 2 bases, and 17 bases lay in between. Germline lookup yields CDR1 SQVTM and CDR2 ANQGSEA.

V and J are TRBV27 and TRBJ1-4; 10 nucleotides align to TRBD1. Germline CDR1 reads MNHEY; CDR2 reads SMNVEV (reference sequence). Trimming removed 0 bases from V and 8 bases from J; junction bases left unmatched: 3. The length of the CDR3 is 15 residues. As DNA, the CDR3 is TGTGCCAGCAGTTTATCGGGACAGGGGAGAGAAAAACTGTTTTTT. It specifies CASSLSGQGREKLFF.

The chain links TRBV25-1 to TRBJ1-1; D is unclear. Trimming left V 6 bases short and J 4 bases short, with 9 bases between. The CDR3 runs to 12 residues. CDR1 is MGHDK, CDR2 SYGVNS, per germline. This chain's CDR3 is CASRGSGTEAFF. Here the CDR3 DNA reads TGTGCCAGCAGAGGGTCTGGCACTGAAGCTTTCTTT.

This rearrangement joins TRBV5-5 to TRBJ2-3; tentatively, D is TRBD1 (5 bases). In germline, CDR1 is SGHKS, CDR2 YYEKEE (reference sequence). Deletions cut 0 bases from V and 0 bases from J, with 8 bases between. The CDR3 is 15 amino acids. The CDR3 reads CASSLEGDSTDTQYF. CDR3 coding DNA: TGTGCCAGCAGCTTGGAAGGGGATAGCACAGATACGCAGTATTTT.

The V and J genes are TRBV5-4 and TRBJ2-5; D gene uncertain. Germline lookup yields CDR1 SGHNT and CDR2 YYREEE (reference sequence). Trimming removed 0 bases at V and 5 bases at J, with 11 bases between. This CDR3 is 14 amino acids long. The DNA for the CDR3 is TGTGCCAGCAGCTTGGCCGTGGAATCCGAGACCCAGTACTTC. It encodes CASSLAVESETQYF.

The chain employs TRBV9 and TRBJ2-3; possibly TRBD2 for D (6 bases). Germline V gene lookup returns CDR1 SGDLS and CDR2 YYNGEE. V lost 10 bases and J 2 bases, leaving 14 bases between the germline ends. The CDR3 sequence is 13 residues long. Written as DNA, the CDR3 is TGTGCCTCCCGGGGCGGGGCCACAGATACGCAGTATTTT. This encodes CASRGGATDTQYF.

The chain carries TRBV5-4 and TRBJ2-2; 10 bases are shared with TRBD2. The CDR3 consists of 15 residues. V lost 4 bases, J lost 7 bases, and 7 bases stayed unmatched. Germline V gives CDR1 SGHNT, CDR2 YYREEE (reference sequence). CDR3 sequence (DNA): TGTGCCAGCAGCCAAAGCGGGAGGGTTGTCGGGGAGCTGTTTTTT. Amino acids: CASSQSGRVVGELFF.

The chain is built from TRBV5-1 and TRBJ1-1; D gene uncertain. Germline CDR1 reads SGHRS; CDR2 reads YFSETQ. This CDR3 has 14 amino acids. Trimming shortened V by 2 bases and J by 2 bases, and 10 bases separated the two germline ends. The CDR3 DNA reads TGCGCCAGCAGCTTACATCAGGAAAACACTGAAGCTTTCTTT. The encoded protein is CASSLHQENTEAFF.

The chain links TRBV5-4 to TRBJ2-5, with 8 bases matching TRBD1. This CDR3 has 13 amino acids. The germline V gene has CDR1 SGHNT and CDR2 YYREEE (reference sequence). V was pared by 5 bases and J by 6 bases, with 6 bases of the junction left unmatched. CDR3 in DNA: TGTGCCAGCAGGCTCCAGGGGGCACAGACCCAGTACTTC. This codes for CASRLQGAQTQYF.

The chain couples TRBV7-2 to TRBJ1-5; TRBD1 agrees at 7 bases. This CDR3 region has 14 residues. In germline, CDR1 is SGHTA, CDR2 FQGNSA. V shed 5 bases, J shed 2 bases, and the junction held 3 bases outside the gene matches. In nucleotides, the CDR3 is TGTGCCAGCAGCCCAGGGGGGGGCAATCAGCCCCAGCATTTT. It codes for CASSPGGGNQPQHF.

The count of this clone is one. The rearrangement joins TRBV30 to TRBJ2-1; no reliable D call. The germline CDR1 and CDR2 sequences are GTSNPN and SVGIG (reference sequence). The CDR3 is made up of 16 amino acids. The germline V and J ends were trimmed by 0 bases and 0 bases, with 12 bases remaining between them. The CDR3 protein is CAWSVSPESSYNEQFF. The CDR3 DNA sequence: TGTGCCTGGAGTGTATCACCAGAGAGCTCCTACAATGAGCAGTTCTTC. Together with reference TRBV30 and TRBJ2-1, the CDR3 gives the full variable domain: SQTIHQWPATLVQPVGSPLSLECTVEGTSNPNLYWYRQAAGRGLQLLFYSVGIGQISSEVPQNLSASRPQDRQFILSSKKLLLSDSGFYLCAWSVSPESSYNEQFFGPGTRLTVL.

This chain links TRBV14 with TRBJ1-2; D is unresolved. In germline, CDR1 is SGHDN, CDR2 FVKESK. With 4 bases removed from V and 2 bases from J, the gap between germline ends came to 8 bases. The CDR3 spans 13 residues. Here the CDR3 DNA reads TGTGCCAGCAGCCGCGCCAAAAACTATGGCTACACCTTC. The encoded protein is CASSRAKNYGYTF.

V and J are TRBV4-3 and TRBJ1-2; D uncertain. In germline, CDR1 is LGHNA, CDR2 YSLEER. Trimming cost V 0 bases and J 3 bases, with 11 bases left between them. CDR3 size: 15 residues. Here the CDR3 DNA reads TGCGCCAGCAGCCAAGATGTGGCCCTCGACTATGGCTACACCTTC. This translates into CASSQDVALDYGYTF.

The CDR3 sequence is CAGRAPGIGYTF. DNA of the CDR3: TGTGCCGGACGGGCGCCGGGCATTGGCTACACCTTC. The chain employs TRBV27 and TRBJ1-2; D is unresolved. The CDR3 is 12 amino acids. Germline V gives CDR1 MNHEY, CDR2 SMNVEV (reference sequence). V lost 11 bases, J lost 7 bases, and 17 bases lay in between.

The CDR3 region is CASSSMNTEAFF. DNA for the CDR3: TGTGCCAGCAGTTCCATGAACACTGAAGCTTTCTTT. The chain combines TRBV28 with TRBJ1-1; the D is unclear. Germline V gene sequence: CDR1 MDHEN, CDR2 SYDVKM. V shed 4 bases and J shed 0 bases, with 3 bases lying between them. The CDR3 has 12 amino acids.

This clone was detected only once. V usage is TRBV30 and J usage is TRBJ1-2; perhaps TRBD1 as D (5 bases). Trimming removed 3 bases at V and 8 bases at J, with 13 bases between. This CDR3 is built from 12 residues. Germline CDR1 reads GTSNPN; CDR2 reads SVGIG (reference sequence). CDR3 sequence reads: CAWSSGLWGYTF. The CDR3 coding sequence is TGTGCCTGGAGCTCAGGGCTTTGGGGCTACACCTTC.

This chain links TRBV7-2 with TRBJ1-6, with D hard to call. This CDR3 comprises 14 residues. The V and J ends lost 5 bases and 1 base respectively, with 6 bases between them. Germline V lookup: CDR1 SGHTA, CDR2 FQGNSA. DNA of the CDR3: TGTGCCAGCAGCCCTGGATCCTATAATTCACCCCTCCACTTT. Residues: CASSPGSYNSPLHF.

V usage is TRBV6-5 and J usage is TRBJ1-4; no firm D call. In germline, CDR1 is MNHEY, CDR2 SVGAGI. V lost 0 bases and J lost 8, with 7 bases in between. This CDR3 is built from 13 residues. The CDR3 sequence: CASSYSAAEKLFF. The DNA of the CDR3 is TGTGCCAGCAGTTACTCGGCAGCCGAAAAACTGTTTTTT.

This chain joins TRBV7-2 and TRBJ2-3; D unclear. The ends were cut back, 1 base at V and 6 bases at J, with 11 bases in the middle. In germline, CDR1 is SGHTA, CDR2 FQGNSA. CDR3 length equals 14 residues. The CDR3 nucleotides read TGTGCCAGCAGCTTAGGGGGTCCTTTGGATACGCAGTATTTT. Amino acids: CASSLGGPLDTQYF.

This clone showed up just a few times. The CDR3 reads CASSLELRLINEQFF. CDR3 DNA sequence: TGTGCCAGCAGTTTAGAACTGCGATTAATCAATGAGCAGTTCTTC. The chain couples TRBV27 to TRBJ2-1; D gene ambiguous. CDR1 MNHEY and CDR2 SMNVEV come from the germline V gene (reference sequence). The CDR3 is 15 amino acids. V lost 2 bases to trimming and J lost 6 bases, with 14 bases between them.

This clone was seen only a few times. The chain joins TRBV30 to TRBJ1-2; TRBD1 matches at 8 bases. CDR1 and CDR2 from the germline V gene are GTSNPN and SVGIG (reference sequence). The CDR3 contains 13 residues. Germline trimming cut 4 bases from V and 4 bases from J; bases unmatched to any gene: 5. This CDR3 reads CAWNRDRPYGYTF. The CDR3, as DNA: TGTGCCTGGAATAGGGACAGGCCCTATGGCTACACCTTC. The full variable domain, completed using reference TRBV30 and TRBJ1-2, is SQTIHQWPATLVQPVGSPLSLECTVEGTSNPNLYWYRQAAGRGLQLLFYSVGIGQISSEVPQNLSASRPQDRQFILSSKKLLLSDSGFYLCAWNRDRPYGYTFGSGTRLTVV.

The V gene is TRBV14, the J gene TRBJ1-4; D unclear. The germline V gene has CDR1 SGHDN and CDR2 FVKESK. The CDR3 extends over 13 amino acids. Trimming stripped 0 bases from V and 8 bases from J, with 7 bases between. CDR3 coding DNA: TGTGCCAGCAGCCAAGATTTTTACGAAAAACTGTTTTTT. This sequence encodes CASSQDFYEKLFF.

The rearrangement links TRBV15 to TRBJ2-7, with D tentatively TRBD2 (6 bases). This CDR3 region has 15 residues. V was pared by 0 bases and J by 4 bases, with 13 bases between. CDR1 and CDR2 (germline): LNHNV, YYDKDF (reference sequence). CDR3 coding DNA: TGTGCCACCAGCAGAGATGGACTAACTCAGTACGAGCAGTACTTC. It encodes CATSRDGLTQYEQYF.